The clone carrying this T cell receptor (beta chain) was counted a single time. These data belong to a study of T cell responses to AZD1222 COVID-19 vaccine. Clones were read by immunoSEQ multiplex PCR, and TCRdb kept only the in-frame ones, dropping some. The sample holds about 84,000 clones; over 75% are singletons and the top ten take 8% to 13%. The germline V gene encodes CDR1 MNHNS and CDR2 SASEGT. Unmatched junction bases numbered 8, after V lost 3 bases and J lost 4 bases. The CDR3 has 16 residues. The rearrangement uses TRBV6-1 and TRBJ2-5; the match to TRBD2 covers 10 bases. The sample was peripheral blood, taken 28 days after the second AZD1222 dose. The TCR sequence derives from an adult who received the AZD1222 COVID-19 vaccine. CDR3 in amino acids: CASSDKRGGLGETQYF. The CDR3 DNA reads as TGTGCCAGCAGTGATAAGCGGGGGGGCCTAGGAGAGACCCAGTACTTC.